This TCR beta chain was recovered during a study of response to subunit inactivated influenza vaccine. MiXCR, applied by TCRdb to the RT-PCR reads, yields one record per CDR3 protein. Here the sample spans fewer than 700,000 distinct CDR3 sequences, 10% to 15% being singletons. The sample holds a few counts of this clonotype. Antigen: not known. CDR1 and CDR2 from the germline V gene are SGHTA and FQGNSA. The CDR3 consists of 15 residues. V was cut by 1 base and J by 7 bases, with 14 bases left in between. Findings of the study overall: It was the authors' suggestion that each seasonal influenza vaccination recruits few new T cells.

This chain joins TRBV7-2 and TRBJ2-1; D ambiguous. The TCR was taken from a man aged 50 to 60 who received an inactivated influenza vaccine. The material was PBMCs from blood, obtained 35 to 45 days after vaccination. CDR3 nucleotides: TGTGCCAGCAGCTTAGGTCTAGTCAGAGAGAATGAGCAGTTCTTC. Translating it yields CASSLGLVRENEQFF.